The T cell receptor beta chain described here comes from a study of control samples from healthy donors and cancer patients. Repertoires were generated with immunoSEQ multiplex PCR, while TCRdb's copy carries only in-frame clones and drops some. The data hold 150,000 or so clones, with roughly 93% observed a single time. This sequence originates from a man younger than 30 in good health. The source material was blood.

The CDR3 region is CASSPRDSNYGYTF. In nucleotides, the CDR3 is TGTGCCAGCAGCCCCCGGGACAGTAACTATGGCTACACCTTC. The chain joins TRBV4-2 to TRBJ1-2; TRBD1 matches 7 bases. There are 14 residues in the CDR3. Per the germline V gene, CDR1 is LGHNA and CDR2 is YNFKEQ. Germline trimming cut 4 bases from V and 1 base from J; bases unmatched to any gene: 3.